Below, 10 T cell receptor beta chains from the same sample are listed, as sequenced in a study of shared clonotypes between healthy human individuals. Using immunoSEQ multiplex PCR, the repertoire was profiled, and TCRdb retains in-frame clones only, with some absent. The table records 2 million to 2.5 million clones, roughly 92% of them present only once. Sequencing input: naive CD4+ T cells from PBMCs. Subset indicated: CD45RA+ positively selected. The receptors derive from a man between 18 and 29 years old in good health. Some clones in this sample may be carry-over from other donors' samples.

The chain is built from TRBV4-1 and TRBJ2-4, with 7 bases lining up with TRBD1. With 1 base clipped from V and 0 bases from J, the junction kept 9 bases outside the gene matches. The CDR3 covers 18 residues. Germline V gives CDR1 MGHRA, CDR2 YSYEKL. The CDR3 protein is CASSQGQGYGGAKNIQYF. The CDR3 DNA is TGCGCCAGCAGCCAAGGACAGGGTTATGGTGGAGCCAAAAACATTCAGTACTTC.

V usage is TRBV5-1 and J usage is TRBJ2-3; 12 bases align to TRBD2. This CDR3 contains 17 residues. CDR1 and CDR2 from the germline V gene are SGHRS and YFSETQ. With V trimmed by 2 bases and J by 1 base, 5 bases remained unmatched. CDR3 residues: CASSLRTSGTGTDTQYF. In nucleotides, the CDR3 is TGCGCCAGCAGCTTAAGGACTAGCGGGACCGGCACAGATACGCAGTATTTT.

Regarding this clone: Other DNA sequences in this sample translate to the same CDR3. V usage is TRBV6-5 and J usage is TRBJ1-5; a possible D gene is TRBD1 (5 bases). Germline lookup yields CDR1 MNHEY and CDR2 SVGAGI. V lost 6 bases and J 4 bases, leaving 10 bases between the germline ends. The CDR3 length is 13 residues. CDR3 in amino acids: CASSWDRNQPQHF. CDR3 sequence (DNA): TGTGCCAGCAGCTGGGACCGAAATCAGCCCCAGCATTTT.

The genes are TRBV6-1 and TRBJ2-2; D perhaps matches TRBD2 (5 bases). The germline V and J ends were trimmed by 3 bases and 5 bases, with 22 bases remaining between them. The CDR3 contains 18 residues. CDR1 and CDR2 (germline): MNHNS, SASEGT. CDR3 loop: CASSEIAVRVLGTGELFF. Written as DNA, the CDR3 is TGTGCCAGCAGTGAGATTGCCGTGCGGGTCCTTGGGACCGGGGAGCTGTTTTTT.

The rearrangement uses TRBV6-6 and TRBJ2-7, with 8 bases identical to TRBD2. This CDR3 has 14 amino acids. The V gene end was trimmed by 4 bases and the J gene end by 2 bases; junction bases not matched to a gene: 4. Germline CDR1 reads MNHNY; CDR2 reads SVGAGI (reference sequence). The CDR3 DNA sequence: TGTGCCAGCAGTTTTCTAGCGGGCCCCTACGAGCAGTACTTC. This translates into CASSFLAGPYEQYF.

The CDR3 spells CASSPVLLPETQYF. The DNA of the CDR3 is TGTGCCAGCTCACCAGTACTACTCCCGGAGACCCAGTACTTC. The rearrangement joins TRBV18 to TRBJ2-5; no clear D. Looked up from germline, CDR1 is KGHSH and CDR2 is LQKENI. Trimming took off 2 bases at V and 5 bases at J, with 12 bases between the two ends. The CDR3 extends over 14 amino acids.

V gene TRBV4-1 combines with J gene TRBJ2-3; 7 bases map to TRBD2. V lost 0 bases to trimming and J lost 0 bases; unmatched junction nucleotides: 3. Germline V gene lookup returns CDR1 MGHRA and CDR2 YSYEKL. The length of the CDR3 is 16 residues. CDR3 in amino acids: CASSQEVAGSTDTQYF. The CDR3 region has the DNA TGCGCCAGCAGCCAAGAGGTAGCGGGCAGCACAGATACGCAGTATTTT.

The chain recombines TRBV28 with TRBJ1-1, with D perhaps matching TRBD1 (6 bases). Germline CDR1 and CDR2: MDHEN and SYDVKM. CDR3 size: 15 residues. Between the trimmed V and J ends, which lost 5 bases and 1 base, there was a span of 14 bases. CDR3 bases: TGTGCCAGCAGTAGACCGGGACATACGAACACTGAAGCTTTCTTT. Its translation: CASSRPGHTNTEAFF.

The chain joins TRBV7-9 to TRBJ1-4; D remains unclear. Germline loops: CDR1 SEHNR, CDR2 FQNEAQ (reference sequence). Trimming shortened V by 4 bases and J by 5 bases, and 11 bases separated the two germline ends. The CDR3 runs 14 residues. CDR3 nucleotide sequence: TGTGCCAGCAGCTCCCGGGCTCCAAATGAAAAACTGTTTTTT. Encoded protein: CASSSRAPNEKLFF.

The rearrangement links TRBV28 to TRBJ2-7, with D hard to call. Looked up from germline, CDR1 is MDHEN and CDR2 is SYDVKM. CDR3 size: 17 residues. Trimming took off 4 bases at V and 0 bases at J, with 19 bases between the two ends. CDR3 bases: TGTGCCAGCAGTTCCCACCCCGACGGCTTCAGCTCCTACGAGCAGTACTTC. This encodes CASSSHPDGFSSYEQYF.